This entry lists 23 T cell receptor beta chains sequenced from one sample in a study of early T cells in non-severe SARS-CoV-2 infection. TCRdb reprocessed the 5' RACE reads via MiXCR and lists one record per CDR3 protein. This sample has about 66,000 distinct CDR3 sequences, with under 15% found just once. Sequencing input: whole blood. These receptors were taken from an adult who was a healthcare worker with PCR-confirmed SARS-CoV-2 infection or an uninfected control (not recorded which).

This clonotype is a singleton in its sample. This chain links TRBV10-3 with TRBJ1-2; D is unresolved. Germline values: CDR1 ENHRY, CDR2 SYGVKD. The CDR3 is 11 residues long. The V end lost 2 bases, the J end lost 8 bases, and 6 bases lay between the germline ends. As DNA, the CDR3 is TGTGCCATCAGTGAGGGGAGCGGCTACACCTTC. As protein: CAISEGSGYTF.

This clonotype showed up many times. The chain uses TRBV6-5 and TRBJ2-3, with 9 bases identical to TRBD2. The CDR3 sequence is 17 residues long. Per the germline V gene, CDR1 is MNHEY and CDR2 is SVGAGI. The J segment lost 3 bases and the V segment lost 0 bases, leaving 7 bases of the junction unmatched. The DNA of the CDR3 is TGTGCCAGCAGTTACTCGGTAGCGGGAGTAGGGACAGATACGCAGTATTTT. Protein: CASSYSVAGVGTDTQYF.

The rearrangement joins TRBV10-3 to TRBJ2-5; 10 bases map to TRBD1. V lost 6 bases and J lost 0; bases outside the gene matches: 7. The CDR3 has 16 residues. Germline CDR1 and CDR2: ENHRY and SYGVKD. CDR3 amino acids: CAISHGTGDNQETQYF. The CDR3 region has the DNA TGTGCCATCAGCCACGGGACAGGGGATAACCAAGAGACCCAGTACTTC.

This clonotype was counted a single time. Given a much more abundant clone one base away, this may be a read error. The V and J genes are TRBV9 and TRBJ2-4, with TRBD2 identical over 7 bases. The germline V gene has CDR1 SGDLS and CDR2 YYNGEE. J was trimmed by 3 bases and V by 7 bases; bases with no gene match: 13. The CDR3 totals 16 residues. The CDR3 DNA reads TGTGCCAGCGGCGAGGGTCTAGGACTAGACAAAAACATTCAGTACTTC. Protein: CASGEGLGLDKNIQYF.

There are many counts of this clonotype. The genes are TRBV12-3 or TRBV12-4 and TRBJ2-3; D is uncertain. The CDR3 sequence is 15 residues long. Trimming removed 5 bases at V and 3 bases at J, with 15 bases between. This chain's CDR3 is CASSQDGFGTDTQYF. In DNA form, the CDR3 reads TGTGCCAGCAGTCAGGACGGGTTCGGGACAGATACGCAGTATTTT.

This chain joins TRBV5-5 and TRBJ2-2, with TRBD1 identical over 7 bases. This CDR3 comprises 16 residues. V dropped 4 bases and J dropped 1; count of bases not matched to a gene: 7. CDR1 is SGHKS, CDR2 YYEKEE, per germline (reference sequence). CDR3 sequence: CASSRKQGLNTGELFF. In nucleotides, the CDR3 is TGTGCCAGCAGCCGTAAACAGGGGCTGAACACCGGGGAGCTGTTTTTT.

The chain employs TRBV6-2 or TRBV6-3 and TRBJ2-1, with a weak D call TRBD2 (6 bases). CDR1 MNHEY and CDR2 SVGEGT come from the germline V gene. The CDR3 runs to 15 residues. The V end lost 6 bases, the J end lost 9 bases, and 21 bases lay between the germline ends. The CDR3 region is CASSLYGEAGLEQFF. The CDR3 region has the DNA TGTGCCAGCAGCCTATACGGGGAGGCAGGGCTTGAGCAGTTCTTC.

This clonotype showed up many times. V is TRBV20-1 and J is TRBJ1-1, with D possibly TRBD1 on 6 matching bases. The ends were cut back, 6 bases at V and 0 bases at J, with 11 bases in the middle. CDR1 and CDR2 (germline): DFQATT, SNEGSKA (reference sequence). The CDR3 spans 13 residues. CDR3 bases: TGCAGTGCAGAAGACAGGATGAACACTGAAGCTTTCTTT. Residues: CSAEDRMNTEAFF.

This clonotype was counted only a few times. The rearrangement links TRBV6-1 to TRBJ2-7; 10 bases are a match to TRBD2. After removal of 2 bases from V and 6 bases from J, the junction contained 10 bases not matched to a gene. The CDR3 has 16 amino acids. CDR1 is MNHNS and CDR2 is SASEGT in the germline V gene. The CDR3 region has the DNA TGTGCCAGCAGTGAAAGACGGCTAGCGGGAGTAGGCGAGCAGTACTTC. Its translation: CASSERRLAGVGEQYF.

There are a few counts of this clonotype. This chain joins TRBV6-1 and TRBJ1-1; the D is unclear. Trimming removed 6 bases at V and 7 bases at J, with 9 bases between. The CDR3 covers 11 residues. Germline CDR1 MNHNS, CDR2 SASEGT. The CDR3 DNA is TGTGCCAGCAGGGCGACGGGTGAAGCTTTCTTT. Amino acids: CASRATGEAFF.

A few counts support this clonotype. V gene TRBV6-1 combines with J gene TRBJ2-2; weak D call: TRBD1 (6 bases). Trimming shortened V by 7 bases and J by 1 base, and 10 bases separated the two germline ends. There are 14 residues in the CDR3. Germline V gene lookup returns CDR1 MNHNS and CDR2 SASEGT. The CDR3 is CASKRQENTGELFF. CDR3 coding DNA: TGTGCCAGCAAAAGACAGGAGAACACCGGGGAGCTGTTTTTT.

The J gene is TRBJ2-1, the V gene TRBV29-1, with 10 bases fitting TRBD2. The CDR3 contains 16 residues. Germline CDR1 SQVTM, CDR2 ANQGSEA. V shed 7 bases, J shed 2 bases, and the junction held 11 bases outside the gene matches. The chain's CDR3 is CSAGGSGRSAYNEQFF. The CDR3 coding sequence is TGCAGCGCCGGAGGTAGCGGGAGGTCAGCCTACAATGAGCAGTTCTTC.

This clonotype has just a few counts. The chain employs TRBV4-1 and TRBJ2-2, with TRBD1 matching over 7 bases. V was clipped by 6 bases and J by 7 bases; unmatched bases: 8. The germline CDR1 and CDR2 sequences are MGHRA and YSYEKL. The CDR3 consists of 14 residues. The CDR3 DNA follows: TGCGCCAGCAGTCAAACAGGGGAAGTCGGGGAGCTGTTTTTT. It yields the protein CASSQTGEVGELFF.

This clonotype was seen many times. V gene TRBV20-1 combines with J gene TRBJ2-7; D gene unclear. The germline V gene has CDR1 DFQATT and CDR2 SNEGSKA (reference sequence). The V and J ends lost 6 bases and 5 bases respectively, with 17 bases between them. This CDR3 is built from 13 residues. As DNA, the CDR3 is TGCAGTGCCGTCTCTCCTACCGGGCACGAGCAGTACTTC. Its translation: CSAVSPTGHEQYF.

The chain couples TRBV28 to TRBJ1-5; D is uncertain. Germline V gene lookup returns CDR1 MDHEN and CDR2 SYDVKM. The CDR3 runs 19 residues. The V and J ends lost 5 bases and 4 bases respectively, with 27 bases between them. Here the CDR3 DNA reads TGTGCCAGCAGTACCAGCAAGCTCTCCGGGATATCGGTTAATCAGCCCCAGCATTTT. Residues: CASSTSKLSGISVNQPQHF.

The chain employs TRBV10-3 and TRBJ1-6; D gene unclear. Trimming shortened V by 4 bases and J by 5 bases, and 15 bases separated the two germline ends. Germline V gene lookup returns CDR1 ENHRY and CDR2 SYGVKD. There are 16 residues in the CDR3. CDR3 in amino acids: CAISAGSLNNNSPLHF. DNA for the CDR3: TGTGCCATCAGTGCCGGCAGTTTAAATAATAATTCACCCCTCCACTTT.

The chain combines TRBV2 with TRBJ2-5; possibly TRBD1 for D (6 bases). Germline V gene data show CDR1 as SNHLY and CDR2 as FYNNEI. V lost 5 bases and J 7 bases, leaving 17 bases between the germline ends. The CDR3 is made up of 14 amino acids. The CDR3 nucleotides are TGTGCCAGCAGTCGGGGTCTCCGAGGGGGGACCCAGTACTTC. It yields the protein CASSRGLRGGTQYF.

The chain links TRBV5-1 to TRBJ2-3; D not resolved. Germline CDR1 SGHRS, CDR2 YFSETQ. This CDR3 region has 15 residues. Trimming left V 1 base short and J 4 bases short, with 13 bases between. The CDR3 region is CASSLSGYLSDTQYF. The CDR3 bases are TGCGCCAGCAGCTTGTCCGGGTATCTCTCAGATACGCAGTATTTT.

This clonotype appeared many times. The CDR3 region is CASGYEQYF. The CDR3 DNA reads TGTGCCAGCGGCTACGAGCAGTACTTC. This chain uses TRBV27 with TRBJ2-7; D not certain. Trimming took 8 bases from V and 3 from J, leaving 2 bases between them. The CDR3 spans 9 residues. In germline, CDR1 is MNHEY, CDR2 SMNVEV (reference sequence).

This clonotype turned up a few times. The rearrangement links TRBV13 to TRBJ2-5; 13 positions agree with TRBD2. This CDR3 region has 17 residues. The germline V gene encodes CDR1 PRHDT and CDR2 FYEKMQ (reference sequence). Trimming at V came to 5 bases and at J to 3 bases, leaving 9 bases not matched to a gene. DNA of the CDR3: TGTGCCAGCAGCCCCGGACTAGCGGGAGTCGCGGAAGAGACCCAGTACTTC. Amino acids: CASSPGLAGVAEETQYF.

The CDR3, as DNA: TGTGCCAGCAGCTTAGCGGGACAGGGGAATTCACCCCTCCACTTT. It codes for CASSLAGQGNSPLHF. The chain employs TRBV7-6 and TRBJ1-6, with 10 bases lining up with TRBD1. Germline CDR1 reads SGHVS; CDR2 reads FNYEAQ. V shed 0 bases and J 7 bases; nucleotides not matched to a gene: 0. The CDR3 is 15 amino acids.

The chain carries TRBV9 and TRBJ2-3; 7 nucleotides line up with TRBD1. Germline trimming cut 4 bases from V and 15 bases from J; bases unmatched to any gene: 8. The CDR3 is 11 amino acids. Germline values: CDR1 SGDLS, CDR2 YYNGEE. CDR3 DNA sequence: TGTGCCAGCAGCAGCGGACAGGCGAACTATTTT. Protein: CASSSGQANYF.

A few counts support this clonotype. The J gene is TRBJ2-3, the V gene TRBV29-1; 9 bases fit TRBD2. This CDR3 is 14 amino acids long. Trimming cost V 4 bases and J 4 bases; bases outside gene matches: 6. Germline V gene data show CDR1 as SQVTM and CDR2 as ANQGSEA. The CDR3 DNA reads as TGCAGCGTTGCTATTAGCGGGAGTGCAGATACGCAGTATTTT. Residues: CSVAISGSADTQYF.